Given below is one TCR beta chain in context. Its specificity is unknown. Trimming removed 2 bases from V and 9 bases from J, with 22 bases in between. CDR1 is MNHEY and CDR2 is SVGAGI in the germline V gene. The CDR3 sequence is 16 residues long. This entry comes from a study of T cells after yellow fever vaccination. Study-level results: Bulk-population clonotypes that are abundant could appear as contaminants in FACS-sorted repertoires.

MiXCR, run by TCRdb on the 5' RACE reads, gives a single entry per CDR3 protein. The table lists some 560,000 distinct CDR3 sequences, over 15% of them singletons. The starting material was PBMCs, obtained 15 days after the yellow fever booster vaccination. The sequence derives from a man aged 25 to 45 who received the YFV17D yellow fever vaccine. The genes are TRBV6-5 and TRBJ2-5; D could derive from TRBD1 or TRBD2 (5 bases each). The CDR3 DNA reads as TGTGCCAGCAGTTACGATCGGACCGGGACGCTATACGCCCAGTACTTC. The encoded protein is CASSYDRTGTLYAQYF.